This TCR beta chain is drawn from a study of sequential checkpoint blockade in melanoma. Study overall: Randomization was 1:1 between first-line nivolumab→ipilimumab and ipilimumab→nivolumab. Both treatment sequences were followed by maintenance nivolumab.

Measured with immunoSEQ multiplex PCR; TCRdb has only the in-frame clones, and not every one. The data hold 27,000 or so clones, with 77% observed a single time. Regarding treatment: randomized to nivolumab then ipilimumab (arm A) or the reverse (arm B). None of the patients previously received DNA-damaging chemotherapy. Live CD3+CD8+ CD19− CD56− cells were sorted from PBMCs. The V gene end was trimmed by 3 bases and the J gene end by 4 bases; junction bases not matched to a gene: 3. Germline V gene sequence: CDR1 SGHRS, CDR2 YFSETQ. The length of the CDR3 is 14 residues. The chain couples TRBV5-1 to TRBJ1-2; 10 bases are shared with TRBD1. Source: CD8+ T cells sorted from blood (inferred from file names), taken from a patient given nivolumab and ipilimumab in sequence. The TCR was taken from a human donor with melanoma. CDR3: CASSWGQGSYGYTF. As DNA, the CDR3 is TGCGCCAGCAGCTGGGGACAGGGGTCCTATGGCTACACCTTC.